The following is a T cell receptor beta chain sequence with its context. The CDR3 is made up of 15 amino acids. Looked up from germline, CDR1 is SGHDT and CDR2 is YYEEEE. V dropped 4 bases and J dropped 4; count of bases not matched to a gene: 4. Original data processing: Researchers report that nucleated cell counts were estimated from reference gene primer amplification. The method was immunoSEQ multiplex PCR; TCRdb's version includes in-frame clones alone and lacks a portion of them. V, J and clone size were drawn from that table, and D and trimming were deduced from the DNA. The table includes over 150,000 clones, about 88% detected once. The sample belongs to a study of blood T cell repertoires in COVID-19. Background on the study: Acute-phase and convalescent COVID-19 samples originated in the United States, Italy and Spain. PBMCs, B-cell-depleted T cells, or T cells were the source of the cDNA or gDNA that made up the material.

One Seattle source followed patients from active infection through their disease course. Sequenced sample: peripheral blood. The TCR was taken from a woman aged 55-70 years with COVID-19, enrolled during active disease. V is TRBV5-6 and J is TRBJ2-1, with 11 bases identical to TRBD1. The CDR3, as DNA: TGTGCCAGCAGCGCCCGGGACAGGGGGTACAATGAGCAGTTCTTC. It is translated as CASSARDRGYNEQFF.